The 20 T cell receptor beta chains listed next were all sequenced from one sample in a study of blood T cell repertoires in COVID-19. Clones were read by immunoSEQ multiplex PCR, and TCRdb kept only the in-frame ones, dropping some. The sample contains 500,000 or so clones, about 85% of which appear only once. Sequencing used PBMCs or T cells enriched from blood (not recorded which). These receptor sequences come from a woman under 30 who had recovered from COVID-19.

The sample holds a few counts of this clone. The gene calls are TRBV5-5 and TRBJ1-6; tentative D call: TRBD1 (6 bases). Germline CDR1 and CDR2: SGHKS and YYEKEE (reference sequence). This CDR3 has 14 amino acids. Trimming removed 5 bases from V and 8 bases from J, with 14 bases in between. CDR3: CASSFDRKDSPLHF. The CDR3 DNA sequence: TGTGCCAGCAGTTTCGACAGGAAAGATTCACCCCTCCACTTT.

This chain connects TRBV5-4 to TRBJ1-1; D possibly corresponds to TRBD1 (5 bases). The germline V and J ends were trimmed by 0 bases and 7 bases, with 13 bases remaining between them. Per the germline V gene, CDR1 is SGHNT and CDR2 is YYREEE (reference sequence). CDR3 length: 14 amino acids. The CDR3 DNA reads as TGTGCCAGCAGCTTGGCCATGACAGATCATGAAGCTTTCTTT. This codes for CASSLAMTDHEAFF.

As to this clone: Other DNA sequences in the same sample also yield this CDR3. The genes are TRBV3-1 (or the pseudogene TRBV3-2) and TRBJ2-5; TRBD1 agrees at 9 bases. V shed 4 bases, J shed 5 bases, and the junction held 2 bases outside the gene matches. The CDR3 is made up of 13 amino acids. Germline V gene lookup returns CDR1 LGHDT and CDR2 YNNKEL (reference sequence). The DNA for the CDR3 is TGTGCCAGCAGCCGACAGGGGGAGGAGACCCAGTACTTC. Its protein is CASSRQGEETQYF.

The genes are TRBV12-3 or TRBV12-4 and TRBJ1-1; D not resolved. The CDR3 is made up of 11 amino acids. The V end lost 5 bases, the J end lost 3 bases, and 4 bases lay between the germline ends. The CDR3 DNA follows: TGTGCCAGCAGTCGAGACACTGAAGCTTTCTTT. Its protein product is CASSRDTEAFF.

V gene TRBV20-1 combines with J gene TRBJ1-2; 9 nucleotides align to TRBD1. V was clipped by 3 bases and J by 0 bases; unmatched bases: 2. CDR1 and CDR2 from the germline V gene are DFQATT and SNEGSKA (reference sequence). The CDR3 is made up of 14 amino acids. CDR3 nucleotide sequence: TGCAGTGCTAGTTGGACAGGGGCTAACTATGGCTACACCTTC. Protein: CSASWTGANYGYTF.

This chain joins TRBV12-3 or TRBV12-4 and TRBJ2-5, with TRBD1 matching 7 bases. The CDR3 covers 13 residues. Germline trimming cut 4 bases from V and 7 bases from J; bases unmatched to any gene: 6. The CDR3 spells CASSSDRFRTQYF. The CDR3 DNA reads as TGTGCCAGCAGTTCGGACAGGTTCAGGACCCAGTACTTC.

V usage is TRBV5-8 and J usage is TRBJ2-3; 9 bases match TRBD2. CDR3 size: 17 residues. Germline CDR1 and CDR2: SGHTS and YDEGEE. Unmatched junction bases numbered 9, after V lost 2 bases and J lost 2 bases. The CDR3: CASSFTLTSGFTDTQYF. CDR3 bases: TGTGCCAGCAGCTTCACCCTCACTAGCGGGTTCACAGATACGCAGTATTTT. Drawing the rest from reference TRBV5-8 and TRBJ2-3, the complete variable domain is EAGVTQSPTHLIKTRGQQATLRCSPISGHTSVYWYQQALGLGLQFLLWYDEGEERNRGNFPPRFSGRQFPNYSSELNVNALELEDSALYLCASSFTLTSGFTDTQYFGPGTRLTVL.

This clone has only a few counts. This sequence joins TRBV5-1 and TRBJ2-5; 9 nucleotides agree with TRBD2. The trim removed 2 bases at V and 4 bases at J, leaving 6 bases unmatched. Germline-derived CDR1 and CDR2 are SGHRS and YFSETQ. The CDR3 length is 15 residues. The CDR3 is CASSFSGGPAETQYF. DNA of the CDR3: TGCGCCAGCAGCTTTAGCGGGGGCCCAGCAGAGACCCAGTACTTC.

This clone was detected only a few times. The genes are TRBV3-1 (or the pseudogene TRBV3-2) and TRBJ1-1; the match to TRBD1 covers 7 bases. The germline CDR1 and CDR2 sequences are LGHDT and YNNKEL (reference sequence). The CDR3 spans 14 residues. The V gene end was trimmed by 4 bases and the J gene end by 5 bases; junction bases not matched to a gene: 7. The DNA of the CDR3 is TGTGCCAGCAGCCCCCGACAGGGTGGGACTGAAGCTTTCTTT. Encoded protein: CASSPRQGGTEAFF.

J is TRBJ2-1 and V is TRBV3-1 (or the pseudogene TRBV3-2); 8 nucleotides align to TRBD1. The CDR3 sequence is 15 residues long. V lost 7 bases, J lost 4 bases, and 9 bases stayed unmatched. Germline values: CDR1 LGHDT, CDR2 YNNKEL (reference sequence). The CDR3, as DNA: TGTGCCAGCACCATAAAACAGGGGGTTTACAATGAGCAGTTCTTC. Encoded protein: CASTIKQGVYNEQFF.

This clone was counted only a few times. V and J are TRBV19 and TRBJ1-4, with TRBD1 as a possible D gene (5 bases). CDR3 size: 14 residues. V shed 4 bases and J shed 6 bases, with 12 bases lying between them. The germline CDR1 and CDR2 sequences are LNHDA and SQIVND (reference sequence). Here the CDR3 DNA reads TGTGCCAGTAGTAACGGGGGAGAGGATGAAAAACTGTTTTTT. Amino acids: CASSNGGEDEKLFF.

J is TRBJ2-7 and V is TRBV28, with D perhaps matching TRBD1 (6 bases). The V gene lost 8 bases and the J gene lost 3 bases, with 20 bases spanning the gap. CDR3 length: 15 residues. Germline CDR1 MDHEN, CDR2 SYDVKM. The chain's CDR3 is CASGHWEQGGYEQYF. CDR3 nucleotide sequence: TGTGCCAGCGGTCATTGGGAACAGGGCGGCTACGAGCAGTACTTC.

This sequence joins TRBV5-1 and TRBJ2-5; 10 bases fit TRBD2. V trimming: 4 bases; J trimming: 1 base; junction bases outside the gene matches: 7. Germline V gives CDR1 SGHRS, CDR2 YFSETQ. The CDR3 has 16 residues. The CDR3 DNA sequence: TGCGCCAGCAGCCCTGAACTAGCGGGGCTCCAAGAGACCCAGTACTTC. Amino acids: CASSPELAGLQETQYF.

This clone was seen once. The V gene is TRBV24-1, the J gene TRBJ2-4; 7 nucleotides agree with TRBD1. The CDR3 is made up of 14 amino acids. V gave up 4 bases and J gave up 13 bases; unmatched junction bases: 12. Germline-derived CDR1 and CDR2 are KGHDR and SFDVKD. The CDR3 nucleotides read TGTGCCACCAGTGACTCATTACAGGGCAGGGGGCAGTACTTC. Amino acids: CATSDSLQGRGQYF.

The gene calls are TRBV7-9 and TRBJ1-6; D unclear. The CDR3 covers 14 residues. Trimming cost V 5 bases and J 10 bases, with 15 bases left between them. Germline V gene data show CDR1 as SEHNR and CDR2 as FQNEAQ (reference sequence). In DNA, the CDR3 is TGTGCCAGCAGCCGAAGTATAAGAGAGTCACCCCTCCACTTT. Protein sequence: CASSRSIRESPLHF.

This sequence joins TRBV20-1 and TRBJ2-7; D not resolved. This CDR3 contains 15 residues. Per the germline V gene, CDR1 is DFQATT and CDR2 is SNEGSKA (reference sequence). The V gene lost 3 bases and the J gene lost 0 bases, with 15 bases spanning the gap. The CDR3 here is CSASIPPLSSYEQYF. The CDR3 DNA sequence: TGCAGTGCTAGTATCCCGCCTCTTAGCTCCTACGAGCAGTACTTC.

The chain recombines TRBV5-1 with TRBJ1-3; no reliable D call. CDR3 size: 13 residues. Germline values: CDR1 SGHRS, CDR2 YFSETQ. Trimming stripped 0 bases from V and 2 bases from J, with 3 bases between. The CDR3 loop reads CASSLVAGNTIYF. CDR3 in DNA: TGCGCCAGCAGCTTGGTCGCTGGAAACACCATATATTTT.

The chain joins TRBV10-3 to TRBJ2-1; 10 bases map to TRBD2. The V and J ends lost 0 bases and 8 bases, in that order; junction bases with no gene match: 10. Germline assignment: CDR1 ENHRY and CDR2 SYGVKD. This CDR3 region has 17 residues. CDR3 loop: CAISESVLAGAGDEQFF. The CDR3 DNA sequence: TGTGCCATCAGTGAGTCGGTCCTAGCGGGGGCGGGCGATGAGCAGTTCTTC.

The chain employs TRBV4-1 and TRBJ2-1, with 13 bases matching TRBD2. Germline V gene lookup returns CDR1 MGHRA and CDR2 YSYEKL. This CDR3 region has 14 residues. V dropped 5 bases and J dropped 8; count of bases not matched to a gene: 3. The CDR3 loop is CASSLLAGGDEQFF. As DNA, the CDR3 is TGCGCCAGCAGCTTACTAGCGGGGGGGGATGAGCAGTTCTTC.

V is TRBV30 and J is TRBJ1-2; D is unresolved. CDR3 length: 15 amino acids. The V and J ends lost 2 bases and 6 bases respectively, with 19 bases between them. Germline V lookup: CDR1 GTSNPN, CDR2 SVGIG (reference sequence). The CDR3, as DNA: TGTGCCTGGAGTCTATCTAGGACGGGGAGTGATGGCTACACCTTC. It translates to CAWSLSRTGSDGYTF.